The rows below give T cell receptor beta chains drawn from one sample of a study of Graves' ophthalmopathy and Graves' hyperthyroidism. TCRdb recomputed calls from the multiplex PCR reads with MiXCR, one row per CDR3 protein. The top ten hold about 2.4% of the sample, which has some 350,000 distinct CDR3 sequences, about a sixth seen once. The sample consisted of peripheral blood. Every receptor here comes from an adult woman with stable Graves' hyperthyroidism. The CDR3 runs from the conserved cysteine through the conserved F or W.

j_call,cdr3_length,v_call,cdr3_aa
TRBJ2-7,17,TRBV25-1,CASSEEMGRVSSYEQYF
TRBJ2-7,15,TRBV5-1,CASSLWPSGQYEQYF
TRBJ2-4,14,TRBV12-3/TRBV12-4,CASSSGTTKNIQYF
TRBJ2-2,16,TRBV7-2,CASSLDGTVGTGELFF
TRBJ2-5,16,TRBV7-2,CASSPIPGLVKETQYF
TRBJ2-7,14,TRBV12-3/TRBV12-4,CASSTRRGTDEQYF
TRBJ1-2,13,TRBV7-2,CASSFPEVGGYTF
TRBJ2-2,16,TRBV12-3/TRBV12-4,CASSPVLAGHTGELFF
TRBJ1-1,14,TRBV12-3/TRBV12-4,CASSLLKGGTEAFF
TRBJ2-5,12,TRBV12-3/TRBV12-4,CASSTTRKTQYF
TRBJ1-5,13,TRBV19,CASSMPLVQPQHF
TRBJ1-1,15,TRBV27,CASSKQGLGNTEAFF
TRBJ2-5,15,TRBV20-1,CSAIGTGWYQETQYF
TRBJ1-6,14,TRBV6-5,CASSHQTGNSPLHF
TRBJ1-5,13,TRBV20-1,CSARAVSNQPQHF
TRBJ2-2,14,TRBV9,CASSVRRDTGELFF
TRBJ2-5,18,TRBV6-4,CASSDPLAGVFFGETQYF
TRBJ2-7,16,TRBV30,CAWSVLRTSGSYEQYF
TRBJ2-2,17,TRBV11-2,CASSSGSSGGYTGELFF
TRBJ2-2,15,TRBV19,CASSTGTANTGELFF
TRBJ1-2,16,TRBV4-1,CASSQDIGVRSYGYTF
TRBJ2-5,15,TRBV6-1,CASSEGQGLGETQYF
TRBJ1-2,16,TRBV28,CASSSDQGMGGYGYTF
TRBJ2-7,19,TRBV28,CASSYASGLAAPALYEQYF
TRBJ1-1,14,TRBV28,CASRAQGRVFEAFF
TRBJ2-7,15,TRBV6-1,CASSQTSGASYEQYF
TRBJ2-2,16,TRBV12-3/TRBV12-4,CASSSRTSASTGELFF
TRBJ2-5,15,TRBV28,CASRTRQVLQETQYF
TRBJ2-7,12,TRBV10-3,CAIGLASYEQYF
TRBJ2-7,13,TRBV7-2,CASSFYGSYEQYF
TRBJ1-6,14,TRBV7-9,CASRDRGLDSPLHF
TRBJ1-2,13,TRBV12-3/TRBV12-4,CASSLFPNYGYTF
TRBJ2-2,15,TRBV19,CASKASGSVTGELFF
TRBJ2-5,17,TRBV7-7,CASSSRADRGVVETQYF
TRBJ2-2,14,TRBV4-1,CASSQLAGTGELFF
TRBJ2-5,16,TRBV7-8,CASSLGPGLASRTQYF
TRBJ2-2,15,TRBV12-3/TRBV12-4,CASRGTSSNTGELFF
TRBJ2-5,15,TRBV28,CASRPPGQGTETQYF
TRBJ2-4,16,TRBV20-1,CSARGGAGLAKNIQYF
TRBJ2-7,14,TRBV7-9,CASSELTRTYEQYF
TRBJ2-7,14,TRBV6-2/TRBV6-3,CASSYLGGGYEQYF
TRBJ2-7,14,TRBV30,CAQTLAGGSYEQYF
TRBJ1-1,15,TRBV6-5,CASSFGRGMNTEAFF
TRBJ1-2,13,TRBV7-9,CASSPDRSYGYTF
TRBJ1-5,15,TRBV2,CASRPTGSSNQPQHF
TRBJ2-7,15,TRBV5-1,CASSLGTGRTYEQYF
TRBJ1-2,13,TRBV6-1,CASRADGTTGYTF
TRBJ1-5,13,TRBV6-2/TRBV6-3,CASGGTGNQPQHF
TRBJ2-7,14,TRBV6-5,CASSYRVGGGEQYF
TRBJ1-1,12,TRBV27,CASSLLGRDAFF
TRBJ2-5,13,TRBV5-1,CASSSDRDGTQYF
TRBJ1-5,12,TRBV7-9,CASSLGSLAQHF